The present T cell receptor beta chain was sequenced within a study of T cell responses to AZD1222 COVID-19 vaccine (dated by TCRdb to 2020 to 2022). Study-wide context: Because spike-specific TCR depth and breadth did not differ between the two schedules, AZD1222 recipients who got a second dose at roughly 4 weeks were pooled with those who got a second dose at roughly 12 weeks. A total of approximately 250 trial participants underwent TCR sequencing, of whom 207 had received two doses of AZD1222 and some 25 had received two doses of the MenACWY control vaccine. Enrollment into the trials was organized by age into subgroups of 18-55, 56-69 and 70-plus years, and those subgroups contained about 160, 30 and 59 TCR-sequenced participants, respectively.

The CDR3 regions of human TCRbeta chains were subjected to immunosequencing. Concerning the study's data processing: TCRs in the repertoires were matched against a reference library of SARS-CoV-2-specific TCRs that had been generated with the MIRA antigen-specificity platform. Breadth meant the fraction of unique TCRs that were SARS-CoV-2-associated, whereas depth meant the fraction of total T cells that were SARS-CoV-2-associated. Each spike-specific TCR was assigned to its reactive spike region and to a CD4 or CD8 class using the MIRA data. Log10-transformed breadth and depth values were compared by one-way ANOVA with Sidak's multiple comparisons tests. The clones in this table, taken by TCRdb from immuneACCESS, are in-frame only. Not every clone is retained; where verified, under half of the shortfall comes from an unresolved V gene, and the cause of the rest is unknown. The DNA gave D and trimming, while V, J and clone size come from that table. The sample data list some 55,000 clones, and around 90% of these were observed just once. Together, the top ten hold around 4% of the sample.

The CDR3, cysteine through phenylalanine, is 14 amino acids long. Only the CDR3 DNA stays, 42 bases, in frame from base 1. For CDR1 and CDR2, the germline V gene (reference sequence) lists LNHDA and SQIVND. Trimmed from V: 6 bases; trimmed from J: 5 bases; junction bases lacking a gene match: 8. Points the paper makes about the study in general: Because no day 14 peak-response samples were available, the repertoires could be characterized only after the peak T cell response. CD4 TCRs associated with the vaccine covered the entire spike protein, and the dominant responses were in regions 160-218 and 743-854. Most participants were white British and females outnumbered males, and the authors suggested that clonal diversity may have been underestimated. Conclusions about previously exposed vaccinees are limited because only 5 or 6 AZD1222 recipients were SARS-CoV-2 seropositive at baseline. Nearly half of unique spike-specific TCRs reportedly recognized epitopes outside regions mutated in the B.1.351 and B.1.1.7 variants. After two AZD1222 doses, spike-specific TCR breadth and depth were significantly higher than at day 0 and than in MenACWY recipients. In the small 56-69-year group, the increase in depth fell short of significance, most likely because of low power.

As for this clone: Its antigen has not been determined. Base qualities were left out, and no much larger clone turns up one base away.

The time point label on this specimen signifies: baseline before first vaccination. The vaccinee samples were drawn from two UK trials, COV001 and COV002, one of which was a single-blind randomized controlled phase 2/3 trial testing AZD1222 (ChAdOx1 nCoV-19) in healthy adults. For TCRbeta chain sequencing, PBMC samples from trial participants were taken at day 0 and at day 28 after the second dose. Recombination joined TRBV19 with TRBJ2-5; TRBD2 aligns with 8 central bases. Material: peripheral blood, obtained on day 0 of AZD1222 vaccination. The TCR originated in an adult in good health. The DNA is TGTGCCAGTAGCAAACTAGCGGTTGAGGAGACCCAGTACTTC. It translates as CASSKLAVEETQYF.